The present T cell receptor (beta chain) was sequenced within a study of T cell changes during pregnancy in multiple sclerosis. Clones were read by immunoSEQ multiplex PCR, and TCRdb kept only the in-frame ones, dropping some. The sample has almost 40,000 clones, under 95% seen once. With 4 bases removed from V and 4 bases from J, the gap between germline ends came to 8 bases. This CDR3 comprises 13 residues. The V gene's germline CDR1 is MNHNS and CDR2 SASEGT. This specimen was CD4+ T cells from peripheral blood mononuclear cells, taken in the third trimester of pregnancy. This TCR was sampled from a female donor in good health, enrolled as a control in a pregnancy study. The V and J genes are TRBV6-1 and TRBJ1-5, with a tentative D call TRBD1 (5 bases). The CDR3 loop reads CASSAGWNQPQHF. The CDR3 DNA reads as TGTGCCAGCAGTGCAGGGTGGAATCAGCCCCAGCATTTT.